These 13 T cell receptor beta chains came from one sample sequenced in a study of cytomegalovirus exposure and HLA in healthy donors. The PCR made use of 60 Vbeta and 13 Jbeta primers. TCRdb keeps only in-frame clones here, not all; method: immunoSEQ multiplex PCR. The sample carries a few hundred thousand clones, around 90% recorded once. Sequenced: PBMCs. The receptors derive from a woman aged 18-29 years in good health and CMV-seronegative.

Many counts were recorded for this clone. The chain recombines TRBV6-4 with TRBJ1-1; D perhaps matches TRBD1 (6 bases). V lost 6 bases and J 1 base, leaving 12 bases between the germline ends. Germline CDR1 is MRHNA and CDR2 is SNTAGT. The length of the CDR3 is 14 residues. Here the CDR3 reads CASSPTGENTEAFF. The CDR3 bases are TGTGCCAGCAGCCCGACAGGAGAGAACACTGAAGCTTTCTTT.

The CDR3 reads CASSMPASGEQFF. The CDR3 nucleotides read TGTGCCAGTAGTATGCCGGCTAGCGGTGAGCAGTTCTTC. This chain connects TRBV19 to TRBJ2-1; 7 bases align to TRBD2. The V gene end was trimmed by 3 bases and the J gene end by 9 bases; junction bases not matched to a gene: 5. The CDR3 totals 13 residues. Germline loops: CDR1 LNHDA, CDR2 SQIVND (reference sequence).

The V and J genes are TRBV10-3 and TRBJ2-7; TRBD1 aligns across 7 bases. Germline V gene data show CDR1 as ENHRY and CDR2 as SYGVKD. This CDR3 is built from 14 residues. V gave up 3 bases and J gave up 2 bases; unmatched junction bases: 4. This chain's CDR3 is CAISDLQGTYEQYF. The CDR3, as DNA: TGTGCCATCAGTGACCTACAGGGGACCTACGAGCAGTACTTC.

The chain combines TRBV30 with TRBJ2-7; TRBD2 might be the D (7 bases). Deletions cut 3 bases from V and 2 bases from J, with 14 bases between. Germline CDR1 GTSNPN, CDR2 SVGIG (reference sequence). The length of the CDR3 is 14 residues. CDR3 sequence reads: CAWRGGGGPYEQYF. The CDR3 DNA reads as TGTGCCTGGAGGGGGGGAGGGGGGCCCTACGAGCAGTACTTC.

This clone showed up just a few times. The chain uses TRBV5-6 and TRBJ2-7; 7 positions match TRBD2. CDR3 length equals 12 residues. The trim removed 4 bases at V and 2 bases at J, leaving 0 bases unmatched. Per the germline V gene, CDR1 is SGHDT and CDR2 is YYEEEE. CDR3 region: CASSGLAYEQYF. DNA for the CDR3: TGTGCCAGCAGCGGACTAGCCTACGAGCAGTACTTC.

A single count supports this clone. V is TRBV29-1 and J is TRBJ1-2; 10 nucleotides agree with TRBD1. CDR3 length: 19 residues. Germline V CDR1 and CDR2: SQVTM, ANQGSEA. Losses at the gene ends were 4 bases for V and 2 bases for J; bases not matched to a gene: 19. CDR3 residues: CSVGAFPGQGPGGNYGYTF. The CDR3 DNA is TGCAGCGTTGGCGCCTTCCCGGGACAGGGGCCCGGGGGGAACTATGGCTACACCTTC.

J is TRBJ2-5 and V is TRBV9; D remains ambiguous. Germline values: CDR1 SGDLS, CDR2 YYNGEE. V lost 0 bases, J lost 1 base, and 7 bases lay in between. This CDR3 is built from 14 residues. The CDR3 DNA follows: TGTGCCAGCAGCGTAGGCTACGGCCAAGAGACCCAGTACTTC. This codes for CASSVGYGQETQYF.

The gene calls are TRBV5-6 and TRBJ1-3, with D possibly being TRBD1 (6 bases). Germline V gene lookup returns CDR1 SGHDT and CDR2 YYEEEE. Deletions cut 0 bases from V and 0 bases from J, with 16 bases between. The CDR3 runs 18 residues. The DNA for the CDR3 is TGTGCCAGCAGCTTGGTAGACAGGACCGCTGTCTCTGGAAACACCATATATTTT. Protein sequence: CASSLVDRTAVSGNTIYF.

In DNA form, the CDR3 reads TGTGCCAGTAGTATTATCGGGGGGGCCGTCAATGAGCAGTTCTTC. Its translation is CASSIIGGAVNEQFF. V gene TRBV19 combines with J gene TRBJ2-1; 8 positions match TRBD2. The CDR3 has 15 residues. Trimming removed 3 bases from V and 6 bases from J; junction bases left unmatched: 7. Germline assignment: CDR1 LNHDA and CDR2 SQIVND (reference sequence).

The chain uses TRBV10-3 and TRBJ2-7; 8 bases are a match to TRBD1. This CDR3 has 15 residues. Per germline, CDR1 ENHRY and CDR2 SYGVKD. Losses at the gene ends were 2 bases for V and 3 bases for J; bases not matched to a gene: 6. The CDR3 region is CAISEPDRGLYEQYF. The DNA for the CDR3 is TGTGCCATCAGTGAGCCCGACAGGGGACTCTACGAGCAGTACTTC.

The genes are TRBV2 and TRBJ2-3, with TRBD2 matching over 8 bases. V was pared by 8 bases and J by 2 bases, with 6 bases of the junction left unmatched. This CDR3 has 14 amino acids. CDR1 and CDR2 (germline): SNHLY, FYNNEI. CDR3 nucleotides: TGTGCCAGCGGGGAGCGGGGGTACACAGATACGCAGTATTTT. It encodes CASGERGYTDTQYF.

DNA for the CDR3: TGTGCCAGCAGCCCCACTAGCTACTACGAGCAGTACTTC. Its translation is CASSPTSYYEQYF. The chain uses TRBV7-2 and TRBJ2-7; tentatively, D is TRBD2 (6 bases). The germline V and J ends were trimmed by 5 bases and 3 bases, with 11 bases remaining between them. The CDR3 has 13 amino acids. The germline V gene encodes CDR1 SGHTA and CDR2 FQGNSA.

The CDR3 protein is CASSLAGGRGYTF. The CDR3 DNA is TGCGCCAGCAGCTTGGCCGGAGGACGTGGCTACACCTTC. The chain links TRBV5-1 to TRBJ1-2; no definite D call. Germline V gene sequence: CDR1 SGHRS, CDR2 YFSETQ. V dropped 0 bases and J dropped 7 bases, with 10 bases sitting between them. This CDR3 is 13 amino acids long. The full variable domain, its missing parts supplied by reference TRBV5-1 and TRBJ1-2, is KAGVTQTPRYLIKTRGQQVTLSCSPISGHRSVSWYQQTPGQGLQFLFEYFSETQRNKGNFPGRFSGRQFSNSRSEMNVSTLELGDSALYLCASSLAGGRGYTFGSGTRLTVV.